The entry below describes one T cell receptor (beta chain). Trimming took off 0 bases at V and 3 bases at J, with 10 bases between the two ends. Germline V lookup: CDR1 SGHTA, CDR2 FQGTGA. There are 15 residues in the CDR3. This entry is derived from a study of shared clonotypes between healthy human individuals. About the study: Donors were a couple of women and three men aged 18 to 49.

Authors' data handling: ImmunoSEQ sequences covered only the junction and lacked quality scores; filtering therefore differed. Only in-frame clones appear in the TCRdb table, and some are missing; sequencing was by immunoSEQ multiplex PCR. The V and J calls and clone size were taken over from that table, and D and trimming were inferred from the DNA. The sample has about 470,000 clones; 70% to 80% are singletons. The specimen sequenced was PBMCs. This receptor was obtained from a woman between 40 and 55 years old in good health. Some clones in this sample may be carry-over from other donors' samples. The J gene is TRBJ2-3, the V gene TRBV7-3; possibly TRBD1 for D (5 bases). CDR3 loop: CASSLTARATDTQYF. CDR3 nucleotides: TGTGCCAGCAGCTTAACGGCCAGGGCAACAGATACGCAGTATTTT.